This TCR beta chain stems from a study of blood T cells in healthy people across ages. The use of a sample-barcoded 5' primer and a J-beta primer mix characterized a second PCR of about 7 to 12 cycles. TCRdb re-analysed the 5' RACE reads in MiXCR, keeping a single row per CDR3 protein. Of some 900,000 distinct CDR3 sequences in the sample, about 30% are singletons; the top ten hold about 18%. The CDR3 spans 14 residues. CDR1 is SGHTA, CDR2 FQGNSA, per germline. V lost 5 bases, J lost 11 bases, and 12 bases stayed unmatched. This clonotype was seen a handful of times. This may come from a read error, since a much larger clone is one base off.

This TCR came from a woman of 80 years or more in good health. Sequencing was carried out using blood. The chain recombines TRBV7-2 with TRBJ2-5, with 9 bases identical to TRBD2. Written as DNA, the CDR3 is TGTGCCAGCAGCCGAGCGGGGGGTAACTACGGGCAGTACTTC. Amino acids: CASSRAGGNYGQYF. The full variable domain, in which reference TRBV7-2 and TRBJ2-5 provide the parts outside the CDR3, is GAGVSQSPSNKVTEKGKDVELRCDPISGHTALYWYRQSLGQGLEFLIYFQGNSAPDKSGLPSDRFSAERTGGSVSTLTIQRTQQEDSAVYLCASSRAGGNYGQYFGPGTRLLVL.